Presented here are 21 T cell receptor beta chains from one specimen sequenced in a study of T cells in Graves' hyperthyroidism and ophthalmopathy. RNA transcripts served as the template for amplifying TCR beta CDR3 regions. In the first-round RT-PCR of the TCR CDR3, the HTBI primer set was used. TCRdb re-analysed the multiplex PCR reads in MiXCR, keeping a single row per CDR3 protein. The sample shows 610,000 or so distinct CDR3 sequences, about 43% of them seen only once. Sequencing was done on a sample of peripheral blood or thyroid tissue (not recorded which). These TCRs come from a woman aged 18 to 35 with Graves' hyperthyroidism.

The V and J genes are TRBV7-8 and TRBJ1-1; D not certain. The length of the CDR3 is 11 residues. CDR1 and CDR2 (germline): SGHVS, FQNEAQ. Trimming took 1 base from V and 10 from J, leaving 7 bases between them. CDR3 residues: CASSLGVGAFF. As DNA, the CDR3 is TGTGCCAGCAGCTTAGGGGTAGGAGCTTTCTTT.

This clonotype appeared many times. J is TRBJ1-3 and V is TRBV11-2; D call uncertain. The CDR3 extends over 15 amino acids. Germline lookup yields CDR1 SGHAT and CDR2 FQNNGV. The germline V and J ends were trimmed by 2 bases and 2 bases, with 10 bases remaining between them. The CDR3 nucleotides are TGTGCCAGCAGCTTACAACCGGGTGCTGGAAACACCATATATTTT. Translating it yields CASSLQPGAGNTIYF.

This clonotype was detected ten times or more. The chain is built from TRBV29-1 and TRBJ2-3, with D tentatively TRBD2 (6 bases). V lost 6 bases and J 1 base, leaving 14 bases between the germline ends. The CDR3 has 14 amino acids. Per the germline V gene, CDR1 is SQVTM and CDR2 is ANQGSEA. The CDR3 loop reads CSVAPGLRTDTQYF. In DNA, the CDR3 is TGCAGCGTCGCACCGGGACTTCGCACAGATACGCAGTATTTT.

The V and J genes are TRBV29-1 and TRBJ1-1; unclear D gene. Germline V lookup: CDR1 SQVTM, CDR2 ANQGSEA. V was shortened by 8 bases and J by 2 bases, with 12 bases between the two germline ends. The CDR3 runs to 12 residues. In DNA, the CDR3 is TGCAGCACCCAGACGGGCAACACTGAAGCTTTCTTT. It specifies CSTQTGNTEAFF.

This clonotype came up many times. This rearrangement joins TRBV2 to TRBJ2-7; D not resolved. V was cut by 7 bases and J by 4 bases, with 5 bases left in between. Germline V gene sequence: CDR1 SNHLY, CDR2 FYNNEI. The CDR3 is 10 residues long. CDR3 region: CASMLYEQYF. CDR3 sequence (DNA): TGTGCCAGCATGTTATACGAGCAGTACTTC.

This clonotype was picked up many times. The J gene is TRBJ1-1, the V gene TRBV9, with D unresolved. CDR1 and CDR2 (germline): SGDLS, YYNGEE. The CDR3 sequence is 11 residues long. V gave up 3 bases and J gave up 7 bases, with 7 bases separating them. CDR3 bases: TGTGCCAGCAGCGGCGGAGGTGAAGCTTTCTTT. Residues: CASSGGGEAFF.

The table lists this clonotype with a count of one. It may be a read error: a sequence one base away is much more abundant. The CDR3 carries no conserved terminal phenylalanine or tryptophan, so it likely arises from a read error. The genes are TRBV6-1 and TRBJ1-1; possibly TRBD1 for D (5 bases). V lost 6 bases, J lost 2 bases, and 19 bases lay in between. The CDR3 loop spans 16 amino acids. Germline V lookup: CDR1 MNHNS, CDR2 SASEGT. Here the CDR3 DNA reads TGTGCCAGCAGCGCGGACCCTCTAGGGGTTAACACTGAAGCTTTCTCT. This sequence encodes CASSADPLGVNTEAFS.

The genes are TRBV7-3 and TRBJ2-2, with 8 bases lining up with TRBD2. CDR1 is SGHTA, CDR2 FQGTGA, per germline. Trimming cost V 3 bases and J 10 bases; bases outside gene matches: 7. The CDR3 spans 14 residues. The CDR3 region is CASSFAGGPQELFF. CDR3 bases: TGTGCCAGCAGCTTTGCGGGAGGACCCCAGGAGCTGTTTTTT.

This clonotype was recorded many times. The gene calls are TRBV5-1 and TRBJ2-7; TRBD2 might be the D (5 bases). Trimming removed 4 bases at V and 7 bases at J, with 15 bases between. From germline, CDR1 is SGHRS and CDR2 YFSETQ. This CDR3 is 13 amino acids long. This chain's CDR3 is CASSGIEGYEQYF. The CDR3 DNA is TGCGCCAGCAGCGGAATCGAGGGCTATGAGCAGTACTTC.

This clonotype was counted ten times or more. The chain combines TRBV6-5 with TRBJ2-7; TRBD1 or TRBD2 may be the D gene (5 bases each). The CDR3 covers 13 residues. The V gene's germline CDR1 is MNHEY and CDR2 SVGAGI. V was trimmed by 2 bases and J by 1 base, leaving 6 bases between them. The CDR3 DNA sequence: TGTGCCAGCAGTTACGGGGGATCCTACGAGCAGTACTTC. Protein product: CASSYGGSYEQYF.

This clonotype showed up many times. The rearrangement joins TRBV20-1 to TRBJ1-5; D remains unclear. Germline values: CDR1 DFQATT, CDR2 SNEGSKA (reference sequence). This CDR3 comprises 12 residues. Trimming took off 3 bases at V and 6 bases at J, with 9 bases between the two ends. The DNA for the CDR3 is TGCAGTGCTAGGGATATTAGTCAGCCCCAGCATTTT. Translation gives CSARDISQPQHF.

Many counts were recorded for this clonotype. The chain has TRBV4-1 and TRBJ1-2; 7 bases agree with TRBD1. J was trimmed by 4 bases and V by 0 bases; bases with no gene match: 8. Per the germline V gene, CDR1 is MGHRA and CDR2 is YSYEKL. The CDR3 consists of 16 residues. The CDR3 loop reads CASSQEWPGGGYGYTF. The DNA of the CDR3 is TGCGCCAGCAGCCAAGAATGGCCAGGGGGAGGCTATGGCTACACCTTC.

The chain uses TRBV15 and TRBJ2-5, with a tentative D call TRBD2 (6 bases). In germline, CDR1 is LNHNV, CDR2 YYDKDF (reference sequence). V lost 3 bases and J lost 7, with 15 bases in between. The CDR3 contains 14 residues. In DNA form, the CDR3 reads TGTGCCACCAGCAGTTACCCTAGCGAGGGGACCCAGTACTTC. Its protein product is CATSSYPSEGTQYF.

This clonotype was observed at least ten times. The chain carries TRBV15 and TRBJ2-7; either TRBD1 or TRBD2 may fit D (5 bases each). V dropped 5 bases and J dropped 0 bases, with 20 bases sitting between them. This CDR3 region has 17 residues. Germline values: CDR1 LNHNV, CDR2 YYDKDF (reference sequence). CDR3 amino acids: CATSGTLRDRSSYEQYF. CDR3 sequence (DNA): TGTGCCACCAGCGGGACCCTCCGGGACCGGAGCTCCTACGAGCAGTACTTC.

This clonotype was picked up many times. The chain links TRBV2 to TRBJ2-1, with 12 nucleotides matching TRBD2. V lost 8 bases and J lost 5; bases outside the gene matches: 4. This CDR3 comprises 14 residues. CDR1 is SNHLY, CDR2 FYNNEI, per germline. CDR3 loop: CASVRTSGNNEQFF. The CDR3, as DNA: TGTGCCAGCGTAAGGACTAGCGGGAACAATGAGCAGTTCTTC.

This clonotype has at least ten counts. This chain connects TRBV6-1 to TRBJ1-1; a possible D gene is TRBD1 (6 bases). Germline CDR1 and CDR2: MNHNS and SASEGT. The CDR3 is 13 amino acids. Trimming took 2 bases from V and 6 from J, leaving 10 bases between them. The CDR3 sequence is CASSESGAPEAFF. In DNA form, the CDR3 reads TGTGCCAGCAGTGAATCAGGGGCCCCTGAAGCTTTCTTT.

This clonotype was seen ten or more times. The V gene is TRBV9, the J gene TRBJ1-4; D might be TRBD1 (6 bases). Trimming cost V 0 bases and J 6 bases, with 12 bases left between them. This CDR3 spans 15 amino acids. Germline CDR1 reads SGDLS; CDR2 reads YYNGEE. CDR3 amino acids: CASSVGGATHEKLFF. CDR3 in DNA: TGTGCCAGCAGCGTAGGGGGGGCAACCCATGAAAAACTGTTTTTT.

CDR3 bases: TGTGCCAGCAGCAAGACTAGCGGGGTGGAGACCCAGTACTTC. Its translation: CASSKTSGVETQYF. The V gene is TRBV7-9, the J gene TRBJ2-5; 11 bases line up with TRBD2. CDR3 length: 14 residues. Germline loops: CDR1 SEHNR, CDR2 FQNEAQ (reference sequence). J lost 5 bases, V lost 5 bases, and 4 bases had no gene match.

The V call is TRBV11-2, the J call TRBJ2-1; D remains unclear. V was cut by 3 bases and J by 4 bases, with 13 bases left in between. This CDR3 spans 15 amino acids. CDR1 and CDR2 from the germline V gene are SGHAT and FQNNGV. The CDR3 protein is CASSFGDSFYNEQFF. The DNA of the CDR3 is TGTGCCAGCAGCTTTGGAGACTCCTTTTACAATGAGCAGTTCTTC.

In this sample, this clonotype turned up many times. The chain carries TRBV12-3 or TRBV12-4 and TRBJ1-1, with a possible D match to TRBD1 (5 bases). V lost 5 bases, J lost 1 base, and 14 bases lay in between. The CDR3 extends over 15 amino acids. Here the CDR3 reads CASSGGRQKNTEAFF. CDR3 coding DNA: TGTGCCAGCAGTGGGGGACGCCAGAAGAACACTGAAGCTTTCTTT.

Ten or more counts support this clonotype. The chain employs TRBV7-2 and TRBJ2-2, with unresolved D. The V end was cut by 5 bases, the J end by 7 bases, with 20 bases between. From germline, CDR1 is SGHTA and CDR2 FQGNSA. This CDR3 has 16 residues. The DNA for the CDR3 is TGTGCCAGCAGCCACGGCCGGTGGTGGCCTGACGGGGAGCTGTTTTTT. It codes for CASSHGRWWPDGELFF.